This T cell receptor beta chain is from a study of regulatory T cells in long-lasting Graves disease. Time point reported: newly diagnosed GD, antithyroid drugs for less than 3 months. PBMC-derived RNA was used for the TCR library. EDTA tubes were used for drawing around 9 milliliters of peripheral blood. Construction of the TCR beta libraries employed iRepertoire HTBI primers in conjunction with Arm-PCR of CDR3 regions. One entry per CDR3 protein results from TCRdb running MiXCR on the multiplex PCR reads. The table includes about 540,000 distinct CDR3 sequences, about 13% detected once. General study points: When disease was persistent, TRBV28, TRBJ1-2 and TRBJ2-5 were the favored segments.

This clonotype was recorded at least ten times. What it binds is not known. The germline V and J ends were trimmed by 9 bases and 7 bases, with 23 bases remaining between them. Looked up from germline, CDR1 is KGHDR and CDR2 is SFDVKD. The CDR3 runs to 16 residues. This same sample was also part of a study on T cells in Graves' hyperthyroidism and ophthalmopathy. That publication notes: A patient was excluded if there was uncontrolled infection, other autoimmune disease, pregnancy or lactation. Researchers ran a first-round RT-PCR on the TCR CDR3 using the HTBI primer set.

Sample: peripheral blood mononuclear cells (PBMCs), taken at new diagnosis, from a patient treated with antithyroid drugs. The chain is built from TRBV24-1 and TRBJ1-4; D may be TRBD1 (6 bases). This clonotype was sampled from a man aged 30-40 years with Graves disease. CDR3 coding DNA: TGTGCCACCGCTGCGGGATCGGGGGCAGTGGTTGAAAAACTGTTTTTT. This translates into CATAAGSGAVVEKLFF.